This TCR beta chain derives from a study of vaccination effects on CD4 cells after COVID-19. Some clones are missing from TCRdb's copy, which holds only in-frame ones; the method was immunoSEQ multiplex PCR. The sample includes around 66,000 clones, around two thirds of them seen just once. Upon completion of around eleven days in culture, CD4+ T cells were isolated. Participants completed two doses of the BNT162b2 or mRNA-1273 vaccine. Trimming took 8 bases from V and 0 from J, leaving 16 bases between them. Germline V CDR1 and CDR2: MNHNY, SVGAGI (reference sequence). CDR3 length: 15 amino acids. About this clone: The antigen is undetermined.

The rearrangement links TRBV6-6 to TRBJ1-1; TRBD1 is a possible D gene (5 bases). The TCR comes from a human donor who received a COVID-19 vaccine. Specimen: CD4+ T cells from PBMCs cultured without peptide, collected after COVID-19 vaccination. CDR3 nucleotide sequence: TGTGCCAGCTCGCGAGGGGCGACAGTGAACACTGAAGCTTTCTTT. Residues: CASSRGATVNTEAFF.